This T cell receptor beta chain was sequenced for a study of T cells in Graves' hyperthyroidism and ophthalmopathy. General study findings and limits: Ophthalmopathy cases were set apart from stable hyperthyroidism by a 13 V-J model. Blood also contained most expanded thyroid clonotypes above 0.001.

Germline V lookup: CDR1 DFQATT, CDR2 SNEGSKA (reference sequence). Germline trimming cut 5 bases from V and 3 bases from J; bases unmatched to any gene: 7. This CDR3 is 13 amino acids long. RNA transcripts provided the source from which TCR beta CDR3 regions were amplified. In the first-round RT-PCR of the TCR CDR3, the HTBI primer set was used. Via MiXCR, TCRdb re-called the multiplex PCR reads, giving one row per CDR3 protein. The table records more than 450,000 distinct CDR3 sequences, approximately 20% of them present only once. As for this clonotype: Its target is not known.

Sequenced input: blood. V usage is TRBV20-1 and J usage is TRBJ2-7; 7 bases fit TRBD2. The clonotype comes from a man in his forties or fifties with Graves' ophthalmopathy. CDR3: CSAVIGGSYEQYF. CDR3 DNA: TGCAGTGCTGTTATAGGCGGGAGCTACGAGCAGTACTTC.